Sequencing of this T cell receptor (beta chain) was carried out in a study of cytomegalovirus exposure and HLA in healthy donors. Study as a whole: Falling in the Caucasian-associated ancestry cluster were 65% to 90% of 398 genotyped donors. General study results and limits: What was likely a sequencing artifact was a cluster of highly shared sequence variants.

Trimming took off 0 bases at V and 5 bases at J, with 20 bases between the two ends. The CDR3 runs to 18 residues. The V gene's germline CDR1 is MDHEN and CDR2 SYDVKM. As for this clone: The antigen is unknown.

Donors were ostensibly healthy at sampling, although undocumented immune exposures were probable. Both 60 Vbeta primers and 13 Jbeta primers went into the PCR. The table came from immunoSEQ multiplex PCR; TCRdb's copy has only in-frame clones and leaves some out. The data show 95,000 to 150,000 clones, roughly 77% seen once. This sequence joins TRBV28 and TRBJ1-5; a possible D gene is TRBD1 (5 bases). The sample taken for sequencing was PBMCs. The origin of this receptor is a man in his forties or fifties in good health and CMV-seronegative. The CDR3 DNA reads TGTGCCAGCAGTTTATGGGGGGGTGTTAAGGATGGCGATCAGCCCCAGCATTTT. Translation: CASSLWGGVKDGDQPQHF. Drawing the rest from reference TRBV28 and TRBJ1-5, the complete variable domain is DVKVTQSSRYLVKRTGEKVFLECVQDMDHENMFWYRQDPGLGLRLIYFSYDVKMKEKGDIPEGYSVSREKKERFSLILESASTNQTSMYLCASSLWGGVKDGDQPQHFGDGTRLSIL.